This TCR beta chain was obtained from a study of shared clonotypes between healthy human individuals. General observations from the study: There were few donors, and this limited the genetic and exposure-history diversity represented. An anticipated effect of sequencing depth on clonotype sharing among donors was recognized.

On this clone itself: The antigen remains unidentified.

Among the unsorted PBMC samples, replicate PCRs used around 270 ng DNA, 30,000 to 35,000 T cell genomes. Data came from immunoSEQ multiplex PCR; TCRdb stores just in-frame clones and leaves some out. The sample lists approximately 480,000 clones, around 79% occurring once. Approximately 95 million PBMCs went into genomic DNA for unsorted samples. Germline V gene data show CDR1 as SGHTA and CDR2 as FQGNSA. Trimming cost V 5 bases and J 5 bases; bases outside gene matches: 11. This CDR3 contains 17 residues. The sequence derives from a woman aged 40 to 50 in good health. Some clones in this sample may be carry-over from other donors' samples. Sequenced: PBMCs. This chain uses TRBV7-2 with TRBJ2-2, with 10 bases that match TRBD1. The CDR3 reads CASSPPGQGLLTGELFF. The CDR3, as DNA: TGTGCCAGCAGCCCACCGGGACAGGGGCTATTGACCGGGGAGCTGTTTTTT.